The next 6 T cell receptor beta chains were all read from a single sample in a study of blood T cell repertoires in COVID-19. Clones were sequenced by immunoSEQ multiplex PCR, and TCRdb holds only the in-frame ones, with some missing. The sample yields over 350,000 clones, more than 70% seen once. Material: PBMCs or T cells enriched from blood (not recorded which). These receptors all come from a young woman who had recovered from COVID-19.

The rearrangement uses TRBV6-2 or TRBV6-3 and TRBJ1-1, with D perhaps TRBD1 (6 bases). Trimming removed 2 bases from V and 3 bases from J, with 7 bases in between. This CDR3 is built from 13 residues. Germline lookup yields CDR1 MNHEY and CDR2 SVGEGT. CDR3 amino acids: CASSYGTYTEAFF. The DNA for the CDR3 is TGTGCCAGCAGTTACGGGACATACACTGAAGCTTTCTTT.

This clone was seen more than once but under ten times. As DNA, the CDR3 is TGTGCCAGCAGCTTAGCCGGGGCGGGGGATAGCGAGCAGTACTTC. The encoded protein is CASSLAGAGDSEQYF. The V call is TRBV7-9, the J call TRBJ2-7; 7 bases are a match to TRBD2. The CDR3 consists of 15 residues. After removal of 0 bases from V and 6 bases from J, the junction contained 8 bases not matched to a gene. The germline V gene has CDR1 SEHNR and CDR2 FQNEAQ (reference sequence).

V usage is TRBV15 and J usage is TRBJ2-7; D perhaps matches TRBD2 (6 bases). The CDR3 is made up of 15 amino acids. Germline V gene data show CDR1 as LNHNV and CDR2 as YYDKDF (reference sequence). Trimming shortened V by 0 bases and J by 1 base, and 10 bases separated the two germline ends. The CDR3 DNA sequence: TGTGCCACCAGCAGAGATCTCGGGACTTCCTACGAGCAGTACTTC. Translation gives CATSRDLGTSYEQYF.

The chain has TRBV5-4 and TRBJ1-6; 8 positions match TRBD1. Germline V CDR1 and CDR2: SGHNT, YYREEE (reference sequence). The length of the CDR3 is 15 residues. The V and J ends lost 5 bases and 3 bases, in that order; junction bases with no gene match: 4. The CDR3 sequence: CASSFGQGYNSPLHF. CDR3 sequence (DNA): TGTGCCAGCAGTTTCGGACAGGGCTATAATTCACCCCTCCACTTT.

This rearrangement joins TRBV7-2 to TRBJ2-7; D is undetermined. With 6 bases removed from V and 1 base from J, the gap between germline ends came to 19 bases. CDR3 length: 16 residues. Looked up from germline, CDR1 is SGHTA and CDR2 is FQGNSA. The CDR3 reads CASSRTQVVASYEQYF. The DNA of the CDR3 is TGTGCCAGCAGTCGCACCCAAGTAGTCGCGTCCTACGAGCAGTACTTC.

A single count supports this clone. This chain connects TRBV30 to TRBJ1-2; TRBD1 matches 8 bases. Per the germline V gene, CDR1 is GTSNPN and CDR2 is SVGIG (reference sequence). V gave up 5 bases and J gave up 0 bases; unmatched junction bases: 5. CDR3 length: 14 amino acids. The CDR3 reads CAWGGDRTNYGYTF. CDR3 sequence (DNA): TGTGCCTGGGGGGGGGACAGGACTAACTATGGCTACACCTTC.